The 25 T cell receptor beta chains below come from one sample, sequenced in a study of tumor-infiltrating lymphocytes in primary liver carcinoma. Unsorted whole blood supplied the RNA, and germline DNA was extracted too. Starting from 450 to 500 ng of total RNA, TCR beta cDNA was produced with a primer in the constant region. Libraries for TCR beta were built through three nested multiplex PCR rounds, which together made up a slightly modified ARM-PCR procedure. Rounds one and two of PCR, each of roughly 11 cycles, were primed with TRBV1-TRBV30 forward primers and a C-beta reverse primer. TCRdb ran MiXCR on the multiplex PCR reads and lists one entry per CDR3 protein. There are a few hundred thousand distinct CDR3 sequences in the sample; around 50% occur only once, and about 18% lies in the top ten. The material sequenced was peripheral blood. The receptors stem from a woman under 40 with primary liver carcinoma and hepatitis B virus infection.

The sample holds many counts of this clonotype. The chain employs TRBV7-9 and TRBJ2-1; either TRBD1 or TRBD2 may supply D (5 bases each). There are 15 residues in the CDR3. Between the trimmed V and J ends, which lost 7 bases and 5 bases, there was a span of 18 bases. CDR1 is SEHNR, CDR2 FQNEAQ, per germline (reference sequence). CDR3 bases: TGTGCCAGCACCCAACCGGGACCCCTAAACAATGAGCAGTTCTTC. Amino acid sequence: CASTQPGPLNNEQFF.

The CDR3 here is CASGQNPGTGNQPQHF. CDR3 coding DNA: TGTGCTAGTGGTCAGAATCCCGGGACGGGCAATCAGCCCCAGCATTTT. The chain couples TRBV12-5 to TRBJ1-5; weak D call: TRBD1 (5 bases). The V gene's germline CDR1 is LGHNT and CDR2 FRNRAP. Trimming left V 5 bases short and J 2 bases short, with 16 bases between. This CDR3 contains 16 residues.

Concerning this clonotype itself: This may stem from a read error, because a much larger clone lies one nucleotide away. The rearrangement uses TRBV4-3 and TRBJ2-1, with D possibly TRBD1 on 6 matching bases. This CDR3 has 14 amino acids. Germline V lookup: CDR1 LGHNA, CDR2 YSLEER. The CDR3 nucleotides read TGCACCAGCAGCCGGGAATTTGGGGGCAGGGAGCAGTTCTTC. Encoded protein: CTSSREFGGREQFF.

Points on this clonotype: Likely a read error: the CDR3 ends without its conserved phenylalanine or tryptophan. The J gene is TRBJ1-5, the V gene TRBV6-2 or TRBV6-3; 8 bases match TRBD1. Germline CDR1 and CDR2: MNHEY and SVGEGT. The ends lost 6 bases at V and 7 bases at J; junction bases unmatched: 14. CDR3 length: 16 residues. CDR3 amino acids: CASSPMTRGRRQPQHS. DNA of the CDR3: TGTGCCAGCAGCCCCATGACCAGGGGGCGTCGGCAGCCCCAGCATTCT.

Concerning this clonotype: A much bigger clone sits one base away, suggesting this may be a read error. This chain uses TRBV6-5 with TRBJ1-1; no firm D call. Between the trimmed V and J ends, which lost 9 bases and 1 base, there was a span of 12 bases. CDR1 and CDR2 (germline): MNHEY, SVGAGI. The CDR3 sequence is 13 residues long. The CDR3 is CARTNTANTEAFF. In DNA form, the CDR3 reads TGTGCCAGAACTAACACAGCGAACACTGAAGCTTTCTTT.

At least ten counts were recorded for this clonotype. The V and J genes are TRBV12-3 or TRBV12-4 and TRBJ2-3; D gene uncertain. V was shortened by 5 bases and J by 3 bases, with 15 bases between the two germline ends. The CDR3 totals 15 residues. This CDR3 reads CASSIDPRRTDTQYF. CDR3 DNA: TGTGCCAGCAGTATAGATCCCAGGAGAACAGATACGCAGTATTTT.

The chain joins TRBV29-1 to TRBJ2-7; D is tentatively TRBD1 or TRBD2 (5 bases each). CDR1 and CDR2 from the germline V gene are SQVTM and ANQGSEA. The V end was cut by 7 bases, the J end by 5 bases, with 21 bases between. This CDR3 is built from 14 residues. The DNA for the CDR3 is TGCAGCGCTGGAGAACGGGACGGGGTCCACGAGCAGTACTTC. Protein product: CSAGERDGVHEQYF.

Of note for this clonotype: A much more abundant neighbour one base away suggests this may be a read error. Here the CDR3 omits its conserved ending phenylalanine or tryptophan, so a read error is the likely source. No DNA is shown, since the ends of the CDR3 on it are uncertain; the CDR3 is the one TCRdb lists. This chain uses TRBV6-1 with TRBJ2-1; the D call TRBD1 from the table was never checked on the DNA. Germline lookup yields CDR1 MNHNS and CDR2 SASEGT. Termini included, the CDR3 measures 12 amino acids. The CDR3 region is CASSATRDREFI.

A word on this clonotype: A read error may account for a junction end that differs from germline. The chain combines TRBV29-1 with TRBJ2-1; tentatively, D is TRBD1 (6 bases). Germline V gene data show CDR1 as SQVTM and CDR2 as ANQGSEA. The CDR3 has 14 amino acids. This chain's CDR3 is CSGRTGSFYNEQSF. CDR3 DNA sequence: TGCAGCGGAAGAACAGGGAGCTTCTACAATGAGCAGTCCTTC.

This sequence joins TRBV5-6 and TRBJ2-5, with 9 bases aligning to TRBD1. The length of the CDR3 is 16 residues. V was clipped by 4 bases and J by 2 bases; unmatched bases: 9. Germline V gene lookup returns CDR1 SGHDT and CDR2 YYEEEE. Here the CDR3 reads CASSQAGTGFQETQYF. DNA of the CDR3: TGTGCCAGCAGCCAGGCCGGGACAGGGTTTCAAGAGACCCAGTACTTC.

Comments on this clonotype: Compared with germline, one end of the junction differs, possibly owing to a read error. The chain links TRBV4-1 to TRBJ2-5; D is ambiguous. The CDR3 is 16 residues long. In germline, CDR1 is MGHRA, CDR2 YSYEKL. CDR3 DNA sequence: TGCGTCAGCAGCCAAGTGGCCCTCGGTCTGACGGAGACCCAGTACTTC. Protein sequence: CVSSQVALGLTETQYF.

This clonotype has at least ten counts. V and J are TRBV11-3 and TRBJ2-2; 10 positions agree with TRBD1. After removal of 1 base from V and 4 bases from J, the junction contained 3 bases not matched to a gene. Germline lookup yields CDR1 SGHNT and CDR2 YENEEA. The CDR3 is made up of 16 amino acids. CDR3 DNA sequence: TGTGCCAGCAGCTTAGGCGGACAGGGGGTCACCGGGGAGCTGTTTTTT. As protein: CASSLGGQGVTGELFF.

This clonotype appeared many times. The CDR3 reads CASREAGGAYEQYF. The DNA of the CDR3 is TGTGCCAGCAGGGAGGCAGGCGGAGCTTACGAGCAGTACTTC. The chain carries TRBV6-2 or TRBV6-3 and TRBJ2-7; D might be TRBD2 (5 bases). The V and J ends lost 6 bases and 4 bases respectively, with 16 bases between them. This CDR3 has 14 amino acids. CDR1 and CDR2 (germline): MNHEY, SVGEGT.

This clonotype was counted many times. This sequence joins TRBV5-4 and TRBJ2-3, with unresolved D. The germline gives CDR1 SGHNT, CDR2 YYREEE (reference sequence). The CDR3 has 16 residues. V was clipped by 0 bases and J by 0 bases, with 11 bases between them. The CDR3 here is CASSLGLSTSTDTQYF. CDR3 coding DNA: TGTGCCAGCAGCTTGGGACTGAGTACTAGCACAGATACGCAGTATTTT.

V and J are TRBV10-3 and TRBJ2-2, with 12 nucleotides matching TRBD2. The germline V gene has CDR1 ENHRY and CDR2 SYGVKD. With 4 bases clipped from V and 5 bases from J, the junction kept 2 bases outside the gene matches. The CDR3 sequence is 15 residues long. DNA of the CDR3: TGTGCCATCAGTGCCGGGACTAGCGGGACCGGGGAGCTGTTTTTT. Protein product: CAISAGTSGTGELFF.

The V gene is TRBV7-9, the J gene TRBJ1-5, with a possible D match to TRBD1 (5 bases). Germline-derived CDR1 and CDR2 are SEHNR and FQNEAQ (reference sequence). The CDR3 is 15 amino acids. V lost 4 bases and J 2 bases, leaving 12 bases between the germline ends. CDR3 sequence (DNA): TGTGCCAGCAGCTCCGAGGGGCTTGGCAATCAGCCCCAGCATTTT. Amino acids: CASSSEGLGNQPQHF.

Remarks on this clonotype: Germline and junction disagree at one end, which may indicate a read error. The gene calls are TRBV11-3 and TRBJ2-2; perhaps TRBD2 as D (6 bases). The CDR3 totals 15 residues. Looked up from germline, CDR1 is SGHNT and CDR2 is YENEEA. The CDR3 reads CASRSGTQNTEELFF. The CDR3 nucleotides read TGTGCCAGCAGATCCGGGACTCAGAACACCGAGGAGTTGTTTTTT.

This clonotype has at least ten counts. The chain couples TRBV6-6 to TRBJ2-1; D remains ambiguous. CDR1 and CDR2 (germline): MNHNY, SVGAGI (reference sequence). The CDR3 runs 13 residues. V lost 4 bases to trimming and J lost 4 bases, with 8 bases between them. The CDR3 here is CASSLTNYNEQFF. The CDR3 DNA reads as TGTGCCAGCAGTTTGACCAATTACAATGAGCAGTTCTTC.

The chain links TRBV4-1 to TRBJ2-5, with unresolved D. This CDR3 region has 13 residues. The V and J ends lost 8 bases and 5 bases respectively, with 15 bases between them. Germline CDR1 reads MGHRA; CDR2 reads YSYEKL. The CDR3 spells CASGLVVSETQYF. The DNA of the CDR3 is TGCGCCAGCGGCCTGGTAGTGTCGGAGACCCAGTACTTC.

Note on this clonotype: A much larger clone lies a single base off, so this may be a read error. V gene TRBV4-3 combines with J gene TRBJ2-1; 10 nucleotides match TRBD2. Germline trimming cut 3 bases from V and 11 bases from J; bases unmatched to any gene: 10. The CDR3 spans 15 residues. Germline CDR1 and CDR2: LGHNA and YSLEER. The CDR3 DNA follows: TGCGCCAGCAGCCAGAGAGCGGGAGGGCCGGGTAAGCAGTTCTTC. It yields the protein CASSQRAGGPGKQFF.

This clonotype was detected ten times or more. V and J are TRBV11-3 and TRBJ2-1, with D unclear. This CDR3 comprises 15 residues. With 1 base removed from V and 6 bases from J, the gap between germline ends came to 13 bases. Germline loops: CDR1 SGHNT, CDR2 YENEEA. The CDR3 is CASSLVRVRSNEQFF. The CDR3, as DNA: TGTGCCAGCAGCTTAGTACGAGTAAGGAGCAATGAGCAGTTCTTC.

In regard to this clonotype: The junction and the germline gene differ at one end; a read error may be behind it. This chain connects TRBV11-2 to TRBJ2-7; possible D gene TRBD2, 6 bases. Germline CDR1 and CDR2: SGHAT and FQNNGV. The CDR3 extends over 14 amino acids. Here the CDR3 DNA reads TGTGTCAGCAGCTTAGACGCGGGACCCTACGAGCAGTACTTC. Translating gives CVSSLDAGPYEQYF. The full variable domain, rest sourced from reference TRBV11-2 and TRBJ2-7, is EAGVAQSPRYKIIEKRQSVAFWCNPISGHATLYWYQQILGQGPKLLIQFQNNGVVDDSQLPKDRFSAERLKGVDSTLKIQPAKLEDSAVYLCVSSLDAGPYEQYFGPGTRLTVT.

As for this clonotype: A much larger clone lies one base from this, so it may be a read error. V gene TRBV12-3 or TRBV12-4 combines with J gene TRBJ2-1; a possible D gene is TRBD2 (6 bases). CDR3 length equals 12 residues. The CDR3 protein is CASSTGSDEQLF. DNA of the CDR3: TGTGCCAGCAGTACCGGGAGCGATGAGCAGCTCTTC.

The chain combines TRBV6-1 with TRBJ2-7, with 12 bases matching TRBD2. The V gene's germline CDR1 is MNHNS and CDR2 SASEGT. The trim removed 4 bases at V and 9 bases at J, leaving 10 bases unmatched. The CDR3 extends over 15 amino acids. In nucleotides, the CDR3 is TGTGCCAGCAGTGGACTAGCGGGAGAGCCCTCGGCGCAGTACTTC. Encoded protein: CASSGLAGEPSAQYF.

This clonotype has at least ten counts. This chain joins TRBV6-1 and TRBJ2-7; weak D call: TRBD2 (6 bases). Germline lookup yields CDR1 MNHNS and CDR2 SASEGT. The CDR3 is 15 amino acids. Deletions cut 3 bases from V and 3 bases from J, with 15 bases between. This CDR3 reads CASSERLADHYEQYF. The CDR3, as DNA: TGTGCCAGCAGTGAGAGGTTAGCGGATCACTACGAGCAGTACTTC.